A single sample is the source of the 32 T cell receptor delta chains below, sequenced in a study of γδ T cells in repeated Plasmodium falciparum infection. Vgamma9/Vdelta2+ and Vdelta2-negative gammadelta T cells were flow-sorted from PBMC for bulk sequencing. TCRdb re-processed the multiplex PCR reads via CATT. The table shows around 46,000 delta-chain clones, with approximately 1.8% occurring only once. Sequencing input: gamma-delta T cells from blood. The receptors were sampled from a pool of human donors (malaria-infected and uninfected, not separated).

This clone has a count of ten or more. TCRdb pairs this DNA with a much larger clone's protein that differs at residue 6, likely a read error; the protein shown was translated from the DNA. The chain is built from TRDV1 and TRDJ1, with a possible D match to TRDD3 (6 bases). TCRdb is silent on the J gene; assignment here came from matching the DNA to germline. Trimming removed 2 bases at V and 0 bases at J, with 22 bases between. Germline CDR1 TSWWSYY, CDR2 QGS. The CDR3 is made up of 19 amino acids. Here the CDR3 reads CALGESAGARRGYTDKLIF. The CDR3 bases are TGTGCTCTTGGGGAAAGCGCTGGGGCCCGGAGAGGGTACACCGATAAACTCATCTTT.

Notes on this clone: This DNA translates differently at residue 10 from the TCRdb protein, which is that of a much larger clone; a read error is likely, and the protein shown is the DNA's own translation. The chain combines TRDV1 with TRDJ2; D might be TRDD1, TRDD2 or TRDD3, each matching 5 bases. TCRdb leaves out the J gene; it was filled in here by matching the DNA to germline. Germline CDR1 reads TSWWSYY; CDR2 reads QGS. There are 23 residues in the CDR3. V shed 5 bases and J shed 6 bases, with 40 bases lying between them. In nucleotides, the CDR3 is TGTGCTCTTGGGTTACCCTCCCTTACCTCCCTACTGGAAAATACCATATGGTCAGCACAACTCTTCTTT. As protein: CALGLPSLTSLLENTIWSAQLFF.

A few counts support this clone. A far larger clone is off by one base, so a read error is likely. The chain is built from TRDV1 and TRDJ1; possibly TRDD3 for D (5 bases). TCRdb does not report a J gene; here it was assigned by matching the DNA to germline references. The CDR3 totals 17 residues. Germline values: CDR1 TSWWSYY, CDR2 QGS. The CDR3 loop reads CALGDYFRGHYTDKLIF. The CDR3 DNA is TGTGCTCTTGGGGACTACTTTCGGGGGCACTACACTGATAAACTCATCTTT.

There are a few counts of this clone. Since a far larger clone is one base different, this is likely a read error. V and J are TRDV3 and TRDJ1; D remains ambiguous. TCRdb lists no J gene, so it was determined here by aligning the DNA to germline. Per the germline V gene, CDR1 is TVYSNPD and CDR2 is GDNSRS (reference sequence). Trimming left V 5 bases short and J 5 bases short, with 18 bases between. The CDR3 extends over 13 amino acids. The CDR3 DNA reads TGTGCCCAAGACCTCGTGGTGGCTGATAAACTCATCTTT. Translation gives CAQDLVVADKLIF.

In regard to this clone: TCRdb's protein, taken from a much larger clone, differs from this DNA's translation at residue 17, likely owing to a read error; the protein displayed comes from the DNA. V is TRDV1 and J is TRDJ1; a weak D match, TRDD3 (8 bases). The J gene, absent from TCRdb, was called here by matching the DNA to germline. The CDR3 contains 22 residues. Germline V gene data show CDR1 as TSWWSYY and CDR2 as QGS. Trimming shortened V by 1 base and J by 3 bases, and 33 bases separated the two germline ends. The CDR3 DNA follows: TGTGCTCTTGGGGAACCGGTCCTTCCTGCCTACTGGGGGTTGAGTTGTGCCGATAAACTCATCTTT. This gives the protein CALGEPVLPAYWGLSCADKLIF.

This clone was counted only a few times. TCRdb's entry gives the protein of a much larger clone, which mismatches this DNA's translation at residue 20, likely from a read error; the protein reported here is translated from the DNA. The J segment was not called; the V segment is TRDV1; the table gives TRDD3 as D, unverified against the DNA. Germline loops: CDR1 TSWWSYY, CDR2 QGS. The CDR3 has 22 amino acids. The DNA of the CDR3 is TGTGCTCTTGGGGCCAACAAGGTCCCCCGAAGGGGGACCCACCCGTACACCGATAAACCCATCTTT. Amino acids: CALGANKVPRRGTHPYTDKPIF.

The table lists this clone with a few counts. A far larger clone is one nucleotide away, so this likely arose from a read error. This sample includes further DNA sequences coding for the same CDR3. The V and J genes are TRDV2 and TRDJ1; a weak D match, TRDD3 (5 bases). Assignment of the J gene here rests on matching the DNA to germline, because TCRdb gives none. This CDR3 has 15 residues. Germline lookup yields CDR1 GEAIGNYY and CDR2 EKD. V was pared by 0 bases and J by 5 bases, with 15 bases between. CDR3: CACDTVEGIRDKLIF. The CDR3 DNA reads as TGTGCCTGTGACACCGTGGAGGGAATACGGGATAAACTCATCTTT.

Many counts were recorded for this clone. TCRdb pairs this DNA with a much larger clone's protein that differs at residue 13, likely a read error; the protein shown was translated from the DNA. V is TRDV2 and J is TRDJ1; 7 bases align to TRDD3. The J gene, left out of TCRdb, was set here by checking the DNA against germline. With 4 bases clipped from V and 3 bases from J, the junction kept 25 bases outside the gene matches. The CDR3 length is 20 residues. The germline gives CDR1 GEAIGNYY, CDR2 EKD. Here the CDR3 DNA reads TGTGCCTGTGAACCTATGGGGATAGAAAGGGTTCCAGGGGTGGCCGATAAACTCATCTTT. It specifies CACEPMGIERVPGVADKLIF.

This clone turned up a few times. TCRdb's protein for this DNA is that of a much larger clone and differs from the translation at residue 19, likely a read error; the protein shown is the DNA translation. No J gene was assigned, while the V gene was called as TRDV1; the table's D call, TRDD3, has no DNA check behind it. Germline CDR1 is TSWWSYY and CDR2 is QGS. CDR3 length: 20 amino acids. CDR3 in DNA: TGTGCTCTTGGGGAAATACCTCCATACTGGGGGACCTACTACACCGATAAACTCACCTTT. It translates to CALGEIPPYWGTYYTDKLTF.

Details on this clone: This likely traces to a read error, being one base from a far larger clone. Distinct nucleotide sequences in the sample also encode this CDR3. No J gene was called, and the V gene is TRDV1; the DNA was not compared with TRDD3, the D call given in the table. Germline CDR1 reads TSWWSYY; CDR2 reads QGS. The CDR3 sequence is 26 residues long. The CDR3 nucleotides are TGTGCTCTTGGGGAACCTAGACGCATCCCGTACTGGGGGATAATCGGGATCGGGGGGCCTCGTCATAAGCTCATCTTT. Protein: CALGEPRRIPYWGIIGIGGPRHKLIF.

With respect to this clone: The TCRdb protein comes from a much larger clone and disagrees with this DNA's translation at residue 17, likely due to a read error; the protein given here is derived from the DNA. The gene calls are TRDV2 and TRDJ1; 13 nucleotides line up with TRDD3. As TCRdb names no J gene, one was assigned here on the basis of a DNA match to germline. The CDR3 spans 20 residues. Germline CDR1 reads GEAIGNYY; CDR2 reads EKD. CDR3 amino acids: CACDTLQLGDTDSYTDILIF. CDR3 coding DNA: TGTGCCTGTGACACCCTCCAACTGGGGGATACGGATTCGTACACCGATATACTCATCTTT.

The table lists this clone with a few counts. Translating this DNA gives a protein that differs at residue 3 from the TCRdb one, which belongs to a much larger clone; a read error is likely, and the protein shown is this translation. The chain employs TRDV1 and TRDJ1, with TRDD3 matching over 7 bases. As TCRdb names no J gene, one was assigned here on the basis of a DNA match to germline. CDR1 TSWWSYY and CDR2 QGS come from the germline V gene. This CDR3 has 20 residues. The CDR3 spells CAFGESAYLILGIYTDKLIF. Here the CDR3 DNA reads TGTGCTTTTGGGGAATCGGCCTACCTTATACTGGGGATCTACACCGATAAACTCATCTTT.

This clone turned up a few times. TCRdb attributes to this sequence the protein of a much larger clone, which differs from the DNA translation at residue 8; a read error is likely, and the protein displayed is translated from the DNA. The same CDR3 can be traced to other DNA sequences in this sample. This sequence joins TRDV2 and TRDJ1; 8 nucleotides agree with TRDD3. The J gene, not given by TCRdb, was assigned here from a germline match of the nucleotide sequence. With 0 bases clipped from V and 0 bases from J, the junction kept 32 bases outside the gene matches. CDR1 and CDR2 (germline): GEAIGNYY, EKD. The CDR3 sequence is 25 residues long. CDR3 amino acids: CACDTGSSGFWELTTGGPYTDKLIF. The CDR3 nucleotides are TGTGCCTGTGACACCGGGAGCTCAGGGTTCTGGGAACTAACGACTGGGGGCCCGTACACCGATAAACTCATCTTT.

With regard to this clone: A read error is likely here: a far larger clone is one base away. The same CDR3 arises from other DNA sequences in this sample as well. V is TRDV1 and J is TRDJ1; 10 bases are a match to TRDD3. TCRdb supplies no J gene; here it was assigned by aligning the nucleotide sequence to germline. Germline CDR1 TSWWSYY, CDR2 QGS. This CDR3 contains 20 residues. CDR3 sequence: CALGEVLLQLGDWNTDKLIF. CDR3 in DNA: TGCGCTCTTGGGGAGGTCCTCCTACAACTGGGGGATTGGAACACCGATAAACTCATCTTT.

In this sample, this clone turned up many times. This DNA's translation and the protein TCRdb lists, from a much larger clone, do not match at residue 12, likely due to a read error; the protein shown is translated from the DNA. CDR3 coding DNA: TGTGCCTGTGACACCCTAAGTACTGGGGAACAGTCCACCGATAAACTCATCTTT. It codes for CACDTLSTGEQSTDKLIF. The J gene is TRDJ1, the V gene TRDV2, with 7 bases lining up with TRDD3. The J gene was not available in TCRdb and was assigned here by matching the DNA to germline segments. With V trimmed by 0 bases and J by 1 base, 13 bases remained unmatched. The CDR3 length is 18 residues. From germline, CDR1 is GEAIGNYY and CDR2 EKD.

This clone has more than one count but fewer than ten. A single base is all that separates this from a far larger clone, so a read error is likely. Other DNA sequences of this sample code for an identical CDR3. The rearrangement uses TRDV3 and TRDJ1; 7 bases match TRDD3. No J gene is reported in TCRdb; it was inferred here by comparing the DNA with germline. The CDR3 runs to 16 residues. Trimming took 3 bases from V and 1 from J; bases not matched to a gene: 14. Germline V CDR1 and CDR2: TVYSNPD, GDNSRS (reference sequence). CDR3 residues: CALSGDWGTSTDKLIF. CDR3 DNA sequence: TGTGCCTTGTCGGGGGACTGGGGAACCTCCACCGATAAACTCATCTTT. The whole variable domain, filled in from reference TRDV3 and TRDJ1, reads CDKVTQSSPDQTVASGSEVVLLCTYDTVYSNPDLFWYRIRPDYSFQFVFYGDNSRSEGADFTQGRFSVKHILTQKAFHLVISPVRTEDSATYYCALSGDWGTSTDKLIFGKGTRVTVEP.

This clone was observed many times. Only one base separates this from a far larger clonotype, so it likely reflects a read error. This sample also contains other DNA sequences that code for the same CDR3. V gene TRDV1 combines with J gene TRDJ1; maybe TRDD2 (5 bases). TCRdb is silent on the J gene; assignment here came from matching the DNA to germline. The CDR3 contains 17 residues. The germline V gene has CDR1 TSWWSYY and CDR2 QGS. The CDR3 is CALGEAFPPEYTDKLIF. The CDR3 DNA reads TGTGCTCTTGGGGAAGCTTTTCCTCCCGAATACACCGACAAACTCATCTTT.

The sample holds many counts of this clone. This DNA's translation differs at residue 3 from TCRdb's protein, which comes from a much larger clone; a read error is likely, and the protein shown is translated from the DNA. This rearrangement joins TRDV1 to TRDJ1; 9 nucleotides line up with TRDD3. TCRdb gives no J gene; it was assigned here by matching the DNA to germline. This CDR3 spans 22 amino acids. The germline CDR1 and CDR2 sequences are TSWWSYY and QGS. The CDR3 region is CAPGENQFKYWGTPLYTDKLIF. CDR3 coding DNA: TGTGCTCCTGGGGAAAACCAATTCAAGTACTGGGGGACACCTCTGTACACCGATAAACTCATCTTT.

This clone was recorded at least ten times. The rearrangement uses TRDV1 and TRDJ1; 7 bases fit TRDD2. The length of the CDR3 is 18 residues. Germline V gene sequence: CDR1 TSWWSYY, CDR2 QGS. The junction had 12 bases not matched to a gene; V was cut back by 2 bases and J by 0 bases. The CDR3 DNA reads as TGTGCTCTTGGGGAATTTTTCCTACTAAATTCGTACACCGATAAACTCATCTTT. Translation: CALGEFFLLNSYTDKLIF.

Comment on this clone: The protein given by TCRdb reflects a much larger clone and differs at residue 18 from this DNA's translation, likely from a read error; the protein shown is the DNA's translation. The chain has TRDV1 and TRDJ1; 13 nucleotides match TRDD3. The J gene is absent in TCRdb and was assigned here via DNA matching to germline. V was clipped by 2 bases and J by 0 bases; unmatched bases: 27. CDR1 and CDR2 (germline): TSWWSYY, QGS. The CDR3 loop spans 25 amino acids. CDR3: CALGEGSYFLSTYWGIRRYTDKLIF. The CDR3 nucleotides are TGTGCTCTTGGGGAAGGTTCGTACTTCCTATCGACATACTGGGGGATACGCCGGTACACCGATAAACTCATCTTT.

Comment on this clone: The TCRdb protein, from a much larger clone, departs from this DNA's translation at residue 5, likely by read error; the protein shown derives from the DNA. The chain is built from TRDV3 and TRDJ1, with unresolved D. No J segment appears in TCRdb, so it was assigned here by matching the sequence to germline. V was clipped by 2 bases and J by 0 bases, with 13 bases between them. This CDR3 has 14 amino acids. The germline V gene has CDR1 TVYSNPD and CDR2 GDNSRS (reference sequence). The DNA for the CDR3 is TGTGCCTTTGAGTCCCCGACATACACCGATAAACTCATCTTT. Translated: CAFESPTYTDKLIF.

Details on this clone: A far larger clone lies a single base away; this is likely a read error. This sample includes further DNA sequences coding for the same CDR3. The gene calls are TRDV1 and TRDJ1; 9 bases are a match to TRDD3. The J gene comes from matching the DNA to germline here; TCRdb lacks it. The CDR3 covers 24 residues. In germline, CDR1 is TSWWSYY, CDR2 QGS. CDR3 bases: TGTGCTCTTGGGGAATACTCTCCGTTTAATGCGGCTAGCTGGGGGATCTTGTACACCGACAAACTCATCTTT. Encoded protein: CALGEYSPFNAASWGILYTDKLIF.

In its sample, this clone was seen a few times. This DNA translates differently at residue 11 from the TCRdb protein, which is that of a much larger clone; a read error is likely, and the protein shown is the DNA's own translation. The chain couples TRDV1 to TRDJ1, with D possibly being TRDD2 (5 bases). Here the J gene was assigned by germline matching of the DNA, as TCRdb has none. CDR1 is TSWWSYY and CDR2 is QGS in the germline V gene. V was trimmed by 1 base and J by 1 base, leaving 25 bases between them. There are 20 residues in the CDR3. CDR3 sequence: CALGEHTFFTRELLTDKLIF. In nucleotides, the CDR3 is TGTGCTCTTGGGGAACATACCTTCTTCACTAGGGAGCTTCTCACCGATAAACTCATCTTT.

This clone has a handful of counts. Translating this DNA gives a protein that differs at residue 20 from the TCRdb one, which belongs to a much larger clone; a read error is likely, and the protein shown is this translation. V gene TRDV1 was called; the J gene was not; the D segment call TRDD3 is taken from the table without a DNA check. Germline loops: CDR1 TSWWSYY, CDR2 QGS. The CDR3 has 22 residues. The DNA for the CDR3 is TGTGCTCTTGGGCGAACGTGGGGGATACGCGTTTCGAGCTCCTGGGACACCCGACAGGTGTTTTTC. Translation gives CALGRTWGIRVSSSWDTRQVFF.

The table lists this clone with a few counts. The protein recorded in TCRdb matches a much larger clone and deviates from this DNA's translation at residue 6, suggesting a read error; the protein here is obtained by translating the DNA. This sequence joins TRDV3 and TRDJ1, with 10 bases that match TRDD3. Because TCRdb records no J gene, it was assigned here through a match of the DNA to germline. With V trimmed by 4 bases and J by 0 bases, 17 bases remained unmatched. This CDR3 contains 18 residues. The germline gives CDR1 TVYSNPD, CDR2 GDNSRS (reference sequence). CDR3 DNA: TGTGCCTATAGCTCTCCCGATGGGGGATACACCAACACCGATAAACTCATCTTT. This sequence encodes CAYSSPDGGYTNTDKLIF.

This clone turned up a few times. TCRdb's protein for this DNA is that of a much larger clone and differs from the translation at residue 21, likely a read error; the protein shown is the DNA translation. The rearrangement joins TRDV3 to TRDJ1, with 12 bases that match TRDD3. CDR1 TVYSNPD and CDR2 GDNSRS come from the germline V gene (reference sequence). CDR3 length: 23 amino acids. CDR3 sequence (DNA): TGTGCCTTTAGGCTGTACCCTACGCTGAAACACTGGGGGATACCGAAGTACACCGATAAATTCATCTTT. Amino acids: CAFRLYPTLKHWGIPKYTDKFIF. The whole variable domain, filled in from reference TRDV3 and TRDJ1, reads CDKVTQSSPDQTVASGSEVVLLCTYDTVYSNPDLFWYRIRPDYSFQFVFYGDNSRSEGADFTQGRFSVKHILTQKAFHLVISPVRTEDSATYYCAFRLYPTLKHWGIPKYTDKFIFGKGTRVTVEP.

This clone has a handful of counts. This likely stems from a read error, as it lies one base from a far larger clone. The identical CDR3 is also encoded by other nucleotide sequences in the sample. CDR3 DNA sequence: TGTGCTCTTGGGGGCGGCTTCCCGTACTGGGGGATGACGTACACCGATAAGCTCATCTTT. As protein: CALGGGFPYWGMTYTDKLIF. The J gene has no call, while the V gene is TRDV1; the D call in the table, TRDD3, was not verified against the DNA. From germline, CDR1 is TSWWSYY and CDR2 QGS. This CDR3 comprises 20 residues.

This clone was seen more than once but under ten times. A far larger clone is just one base off, so this is likely a read error. Other DNA sequences from this sample encode an identical CDR3 as well. V is TRDV2 and J is TRDJ1, with 12 bases fitting TRDD3. This CDR3 has 18 amino acids. Germline CDR1 reads GEAIGNYY; CDR2 reads EKD. As DNA, the CDR3 is TGTGCCTGTGACACCCTGGCTGGGGGATACGGTAGGACCGATAAACTTATCTTT. Its protein product is CACDTLAGGYGRTDKLIF.

This clone was seen a handful of times. CDR3 in amino acids: CACDPVGDKATKHLIF. For the CDR3, the DNA is TGTGCCTGTGACCCGGTAGGGGATAAGGCAACAAAACACCTCATCTTT. The V gene call reads TRDV2; no J gene was called; the table's D call of TRDD3 was not tested on the DNA. CDR1 and CDR2 (germline): GEAIGNYY, EKD. The CDR3 is made up of 16 amino acids.

As for this clone: A far bigger clonotype differs at one base, so this is likely a read error. The same CDR3 is also encoded by other DNA sequences in this sample. The chain joins TRDV3 to TRDJ1; 8 bases match TRDD3. From germline, CDR1 is TVYSNPD and CDR2 GDNSRS (reference sequence). Germline trimming cut 1 base from V and 0 bases from J; bases unmatched to any gene: 31. The CDR3 consists of 23 residues. The CDR3 protein is CAFISRAYINSYWGSRYTDKLIF. The CDR3 nucleotides are TGTGCCTTTATCTCACGCGCCTACATCAATTCTTACTGGGGGTCCCGGTACACCGATAAACTCATCTTT.

Ten or more counts support this clone. The TCRdb record carries a much larger clone's protein, which differs from this DNA's translation at residue 4; a read error is the likely cause, and the protein listed here is the DNA translation. The CDR3 loop reads CALEGPAFLRNWGWRYTDKLIF. The CDR3, as DNA: TGTGCTCTTGAGGGTCCCGCCTTCCTACGAAACTGGGGATGGAGGTACACCGATAAACTCATCTTT. The chain employs TRDV1 and TRDJ1, with 9 bases aligning to TRDD2. The J gene, absent from TCRdb, was called here by matching the DNA to germline. Unmatched junction bases numbered 27, after V lost 7 bases and J lost 0 bases. From germline, CDR1 is TSWWSYY and CDR2 QGS. CDR3 length: 22 residues.

Relative to its sample, this clone is medium-sized. Other DNA sequences in this sample translate to the same CDR3. The chain has TRDV3 and TRDJ1; TRDD3 matches 9 bases. The germline V gene has CDR1 TVYSNPD and CDR2 GDNSRS (reference sequence). The CDR3 runs to 14 residues. J was trimmed by 8 bases and V by 2 bases; bases with no gene match: 12. This CDR3 reads CAFPRSGWGMKLIF. The CDR3 DNA reads as TGTGCCTTTCCGCGCTCCGGCTGGGGGATGAAACTCATCTTT. The full variable domain, completed using reference TRDV3 and TRDJ1, is CDKVTQSSPDQTVASGSEVVLLCTYDTVYSNPDLFWYRIRPDYSFQFVFYGDNSRSEGADFTQGRFSVKHILTQKAFHLVISPVRTEDSATYYCAFPRSGWGMKLIFGKGTRVTVEP.